This T cell receptor beta chain was captured by sequencing in a study of blood T cell repertoires in COVID-19. Overall study: COVID-19 samples, acute and convalescent, were from the United States, Italy and Spain. T cells, B-cell-depleted T cells, or PBMCs supplied cDNA or gDNA.

In the authors' workflow: Estimation of nucleated cell counts relied on the amplification of reference gene primers. Libraries were prepared by immunoSEQ multiplex PCR; TCRdb keeps only in-frame clonotypes and omits some of them. For V, J and clone size, that table is used; D and trimming come from the DNA. The table has more than 300,000 clones, about 92% seen once. V shed 2 bases, J shed 2 bases, and the junction held 4 bases outside the gene matches. CDR1 is SGHVS and CDR2 is FNYEAQ in the germline V gene. The CDR3 loop spans 15 amino acids. Cohort 3 donors counted as recovered after two negative PCRs, clearance, or resolved symptoms.

This rearrangement joins TRBV7-6 to TRBJ2-3, with 7 bases matching TRBD1. Material for sequencing was PBMCs or T cells enriched from blood (not recorded which). This receptor was identified in a woman in her 30s who had recovered from COVID-19. In DNA, the CDR3 is TGTGCCAGCAGCTTAACAGGGGCTCCCACAGATACGCAGTATTTT. The encoded protein is CASSLTGAPTDTQYF.